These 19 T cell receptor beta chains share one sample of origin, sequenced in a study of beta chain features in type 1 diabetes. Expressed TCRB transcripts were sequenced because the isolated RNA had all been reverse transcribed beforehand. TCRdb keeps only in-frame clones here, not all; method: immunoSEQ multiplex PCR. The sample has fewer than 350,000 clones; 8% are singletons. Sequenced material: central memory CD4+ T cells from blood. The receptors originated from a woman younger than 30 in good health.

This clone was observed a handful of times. CDR3 sequence: CASGKGVDTQYF. The CDR3 DNA is TGTGCCAGCGGAAAGGGAGTCGATACGCAGTATTTT. V usage is TRBV2 and J usage is TRBJ2-3; a weak D match, TRBD2 (5 bases). Germline V gives CDR1 SNHLY, CDR2 FYNNEI. Deletions cut 8 bases from V and 6 bases from J, with 12 bases between. The CDR3 is 12 residues long.

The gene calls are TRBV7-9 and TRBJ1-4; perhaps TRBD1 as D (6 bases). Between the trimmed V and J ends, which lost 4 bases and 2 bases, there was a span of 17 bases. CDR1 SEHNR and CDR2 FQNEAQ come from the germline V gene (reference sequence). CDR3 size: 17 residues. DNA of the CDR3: TGTGCCAGCAGCTCCCTGGGGTACAGGGCCACTAATGAAAAACTGTTTTTT. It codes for CASSSLGYRATNEKLFF.

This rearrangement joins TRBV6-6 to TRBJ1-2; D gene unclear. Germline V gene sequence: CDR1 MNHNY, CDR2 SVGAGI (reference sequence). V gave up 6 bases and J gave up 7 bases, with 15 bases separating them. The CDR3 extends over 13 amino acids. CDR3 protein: CASRTNPAVGYTF. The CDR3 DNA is TGTGCCAGCAGGACGAACCCAGCAGTTGGCTACACCTTC.

CDR3 in DNA: TGTGCCAGCAGTTTTACAGGGGGCTCCTACGAGCAGTACGTC. Translating it yields CASSFTGGSYEQYV. The chain combines TRBV28 with TRBJ2-7, with TRBD1 matching over 8 bases. The CDR3 is 14 residues long. Germline assignment: CDR1 MDHEN and CDR2 SYDVKM. V lost 3 bases and J lost 0; bases outside the gene matches: 1.

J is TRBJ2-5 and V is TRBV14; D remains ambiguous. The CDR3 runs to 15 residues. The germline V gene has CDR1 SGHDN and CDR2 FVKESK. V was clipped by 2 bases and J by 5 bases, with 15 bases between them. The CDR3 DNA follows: TGTGCCAGCAGCCAACAAGCCATAGAACGGGAGACCCAGTACTTC. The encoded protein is CASSQQAIERETQYF.

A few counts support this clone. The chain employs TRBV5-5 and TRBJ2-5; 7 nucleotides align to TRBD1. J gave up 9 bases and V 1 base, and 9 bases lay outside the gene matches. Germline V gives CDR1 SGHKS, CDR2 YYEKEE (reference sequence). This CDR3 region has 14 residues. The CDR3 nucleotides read TGTGCCAGCAGCTTGCTCGTCCAAACAGGGGCCCAGTACTTC. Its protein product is CASSLLVQTGAQYF.

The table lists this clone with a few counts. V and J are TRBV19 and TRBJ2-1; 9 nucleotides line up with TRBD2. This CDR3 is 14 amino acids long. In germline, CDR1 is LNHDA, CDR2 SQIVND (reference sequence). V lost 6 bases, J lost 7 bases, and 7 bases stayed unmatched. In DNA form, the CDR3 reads TGTGCCAGTAGCCCTTTGGCGGGAGGGAATGAGCAGTTCTTC. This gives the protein CASSPLAGGNEQFF.

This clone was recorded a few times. Written as DNA, the CDR3 is TGCGCCAGCCACAACAGCGGGGGCGGGGGTACGCAGTATTTT. It specifies CASHNSGGGGTQYF. The chain uses TRBV4-1 and TRBJ2-3; 8 nucleotides align to TRBD2. CDR3 length: 14 residues. Trimming at V came to 8 bases and at J to 8 bases, leaving 12 bases not matched to a gene. Germline V gives CDR1 MGHRA, CDR2 YSYEKL.

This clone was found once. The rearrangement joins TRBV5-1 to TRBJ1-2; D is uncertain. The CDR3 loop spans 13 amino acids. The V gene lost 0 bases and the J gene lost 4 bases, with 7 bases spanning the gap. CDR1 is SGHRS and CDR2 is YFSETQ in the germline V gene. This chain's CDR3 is CASSLGQSYGYTF. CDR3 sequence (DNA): TGCGCCAGCAGCTTGGGTCAGTCCTATGGCTACACCTTC.

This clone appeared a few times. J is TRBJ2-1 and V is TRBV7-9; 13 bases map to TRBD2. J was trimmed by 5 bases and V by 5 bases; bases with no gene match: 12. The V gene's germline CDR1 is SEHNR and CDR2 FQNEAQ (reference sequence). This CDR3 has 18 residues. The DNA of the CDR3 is TGTGCCAGCAGCACGAGGTGGACTAGCGGGGGAACACACAATGAGCAGTTCTTC. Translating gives CASSTRWTSGGTHNEQFF. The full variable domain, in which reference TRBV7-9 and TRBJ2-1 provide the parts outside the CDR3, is DTGVSQNPRHKITKRGQNVTFRCDPISEHNRLYWYRQTLGQGPEFLTYFQNEAQLEKSRLLSDRFSAERPKGSFSTLEIQRTEQGDSAMYLCASSTRWTSGGTHNEQFFGPGTRLTVL.

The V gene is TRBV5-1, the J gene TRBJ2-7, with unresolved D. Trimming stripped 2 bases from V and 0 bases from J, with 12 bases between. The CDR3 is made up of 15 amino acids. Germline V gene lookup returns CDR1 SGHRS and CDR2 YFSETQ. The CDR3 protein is CASSFNPASSYEQYV. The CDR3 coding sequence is TGCGCCAGCAGCTTTAATCCGGCAAGCTCCTACGAGCAGTACGTC.

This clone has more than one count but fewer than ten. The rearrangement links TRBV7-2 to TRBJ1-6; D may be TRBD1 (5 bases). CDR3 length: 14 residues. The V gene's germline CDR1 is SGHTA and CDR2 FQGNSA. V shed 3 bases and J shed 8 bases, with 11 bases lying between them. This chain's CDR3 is CASSFRDLHSPLHF. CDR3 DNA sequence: TGTGCCAGCAGCTTCCGGGACCTACATTCACCCCTCCACTTT.

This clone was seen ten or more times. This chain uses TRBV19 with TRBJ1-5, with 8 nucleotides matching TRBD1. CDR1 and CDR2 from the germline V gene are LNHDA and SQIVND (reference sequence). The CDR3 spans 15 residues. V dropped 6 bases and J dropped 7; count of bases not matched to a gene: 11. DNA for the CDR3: TGTGCCAGTAGCGAATTGGGACAGGTCGACCAGCCCCAGCATTTT. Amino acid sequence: CASSELGQVDQPQHF.

The CDR3: CASSPGQSLHTDTQYF. CDR3 coding DNA: TGTGCCAGCAGCCCGGGACAGAGTCTCCACACAGATACGCAGTATTTT. The J gene is TRBJ2-3, the V gene TRBV5-8; TRBD1 agrees at 7 bases. The germline gives CDR1 SGHTS, CDR2 YDEGEE. This CDR3 contains 16 residues. Trimming took 4 bases from V and 2 from J; bases not matched to a gene: 10.

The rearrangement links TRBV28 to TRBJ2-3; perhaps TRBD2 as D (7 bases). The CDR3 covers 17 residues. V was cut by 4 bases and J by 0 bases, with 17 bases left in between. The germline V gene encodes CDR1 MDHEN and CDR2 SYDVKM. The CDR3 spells CASSSQGGGPSTDTQYF. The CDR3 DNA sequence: TGTGCCAGCAGTTCCCAAGGGGGGGGTCCTAGCACAGATACGCAGTATTTT.

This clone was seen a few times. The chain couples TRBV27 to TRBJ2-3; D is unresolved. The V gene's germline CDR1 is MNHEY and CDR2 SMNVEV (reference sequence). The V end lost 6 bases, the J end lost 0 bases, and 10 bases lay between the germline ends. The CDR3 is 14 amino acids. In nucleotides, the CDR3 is TGTGCCAGCAGCAAACAAACTAGCACAGATACGCAGTATTTT. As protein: CASSKQTSTDTQYF.

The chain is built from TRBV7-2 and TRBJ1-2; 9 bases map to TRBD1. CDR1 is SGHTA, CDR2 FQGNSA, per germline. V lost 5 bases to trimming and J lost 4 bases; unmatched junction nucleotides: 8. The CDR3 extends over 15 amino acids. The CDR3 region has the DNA TGTGCCAGCAGCCCGTCGGGACAGGGCCTCTATGGCTACACCTTC. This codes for CASSPSGQGLYGYTF.

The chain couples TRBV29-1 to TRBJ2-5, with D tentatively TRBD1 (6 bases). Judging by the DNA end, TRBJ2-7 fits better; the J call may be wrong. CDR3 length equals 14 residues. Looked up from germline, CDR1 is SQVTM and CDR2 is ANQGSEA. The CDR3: CSVARTDPVYEQYF. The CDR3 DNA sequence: TGCAGCGTGGCCAGGACAGACCCAGTCTACGAGCAGTACTTC.

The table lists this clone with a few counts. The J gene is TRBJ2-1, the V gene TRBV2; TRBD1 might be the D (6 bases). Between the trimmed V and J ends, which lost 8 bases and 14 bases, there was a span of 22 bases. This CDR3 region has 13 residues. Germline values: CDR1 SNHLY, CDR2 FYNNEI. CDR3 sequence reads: CASSLPRGTEEFF. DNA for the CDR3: TGTGCCAGCTCGCTACCCAGGGGTACCGAGGAGTTCTTC.